Presented here are 20 T cell receptor beta chains from one specimen sequenced in a study of blood T cell repertoires in COVID-19. The data were produced by immunoSEQ multiplex PCR, yet TCRdb's version contains in-frame clones alone and is incomplete. The table lists 400,000 to 550,000 clones, roughly nine tenths of them singletons, with approximately 2% in the top ten. Material for sequencing was PBMCs or T cells enriched from blood (not recorded which). Source of these receptors: a woman under 30 with acute COVID-19.

The chain has TRBV5-4 and TRBJ2-7; D perhaps matches TRBD2 (5 bases). From germline, CDR1 is SGHNT and CDR2 YYREEE (reference sequence). With 0 bases removed from V and 4 bases from J, the gap between germline ends came to 11 bases. The CDR3 length is 14 residues. The CDR3, as DNA: TGTGCCAGCAGCTTGGGTGACTACCGTTACGAGCAGTACTTC. Protein product: CASSLGDYRYEQYF.

V and J are TRBV5-6 and TRBJ1-1; a weak D match, TRBD1 (5 bases). V lost 1 base and J lost 2, with 15 bases in between. Germline loops: CDR1 SGHDT, CDR2 YYEEEE. The CDR3 spans 16 residues. CDR3 region: CASSLLSVGVNTEAFF. For the CDR3, the DNA is TGTGCCAGCAGCTTGTTATCTGTAGGGGTAAACACTGAAGCTTTCTTT. Drawing the rest from reference TRBV5-6 and TRBJ1-1, the complete variable domain is DAGVTQSPTHLIKTRGQQVTLRCSPKSGHDTVSWYQQALGQGPQFIFQYYEEEERQRGNFPDRFSGHQFPNYSSELNVNALLLGDSALYLCASSLLSVGVNTEAFFGQGTRLTVV.

The J gene is TRBJ1-3, the V gene TRBV29-1; 8 bases are a match to TRBD1. Per the germline V gene, CDR1 is SQVTM and CDR2 is ANQGSEA. Trimming cost V 1 base and J 4 bases; bases outside gene matches: 3. The CDR3 runs to 14 residues. The CDR3 DNA reads as TGCAGCGTTGAAGGACAGGGGAAGGGAAACACCATATATTTT. Amino acid sequence: CSVEGQGKGNTIYF.

Only a few counts were recorded for this clone. The J gene is TRBJ1-2, the V gene TRBV9, with 7 positions matching TRBD1. Germline V lookup: CDR1 SGDLS, CDR2 YYNGEE. This CDR3 spans 15 amino acids. With V trimmed by 3 bases and J by 2 bases, 7 bases remained unmatched. The CDR3 nucleotides are TGTGCCAGCAGCGGCCGCACAGGGGAGAACTATGGCTACACCTTC. Residues: CASSGRTGENYGYTF.

The chain links TRBV5-1 to TRBJ1-1; TRBD1 aligns across 7 bases. The CDR3 totals 14 residues. The germline gives CDR1 SGHRS, CDR2 YFSETQ. V was pared by 6 bases and J by 2 bases, with 7 bases of the junction left unmatched. CDR3 nucleotide sequence: TGCGCCAGCACCCCGACAGGGTTCAACACTGAAGCTTTCTTT. This codes for CASTPTGFNTEAFF.

This clone was found once. The gene calls are TRBV27 and TRBJ2-7, with 7 bases that match TRBD2. The CDR3 has 15 amino acids. Germline CDR1 and CDR2: MNHEY and SMNVEV (reference sequence). V was pared by 6 bases and J by 0 bases, with 8 bases of the junction left unmatched. The CDR3 bases are TGTGCCAGCAGCCCTACTAGCGAGAGCTCCTACGAGCAGTACTTC. It yields the protein CASSPTSESSYEQYF.

J is TRBJ2-1 and V is TRBV7-8; D not certain. The CDR3 loop spans 13 amino acids. V lost 5 bases and J lost 4, with 9 bases in between. The germline CDR1 and CDR2 sequences are SGHVS and FQNEAQ. The CDR3 nucleotides are TGTGCCAGCAGCCCTCAAACTTACAATGAGCAGTTCTTC. This translates into CASSPQTYNEQFF.

This clone appeared a few times. This chain joins TRBV13 and TRBJ2-7, with D possibly matching TRBD2 (6 bases). Germline V gene lookup returns CDR1 PRHDT and CDR2 FYEKMQ (reference sequence). This CDR3 region has 14 residues. V was shortened by 2 bases and J by 2 bases, with 10 bases between the two germline ends. The CDR3 sequence: CASSLQRTTYEQYF. The CDR3 DNA follows: TGTGCCAGCAGCTTACAGCGGACTACCTACGAGCAGTACTTC. The full variable domain, with the rest looked up from reference TRBV13 and TRBJ2-7, is AAGVIQSPRHLIKEKRETATLKCYPIPRHDTVYWYQQGPGQDPQFLISFYEKMQSDKGSIPDRFSAQQFSDYHSELNMSSLELGDSALYFCASSLQRTTYEQYFGPGTRLTVT.

The J gene is TRBJ1-3, the V gene TRBV7-6, with 8 bases aligning to TRBD1. This CDR3 region has 16 residues. Trimming removed 2 bases from V and 0 bases from J; junction bases left unmatched: 3. Looked up from germline, CDR1 is SGHVS and CDR2 is FNYEAQ. CDR3 nucleotides: TGTGCCAGCAGCTTACAGGGGGCAGACTCTGGAAACACCATATATTTT. This gives the protein CASSLQGADSGNTIYF.

The chain employs TRBV27 and TRBJ2-2; 8 positions agree with TRBD2. The V and J ends lost 8 bases and 2 bases, in that order; junction bases with no gene match: 4. This CDR3 region has 14 residues. Germline lookup yields CDR1 MNHEY and CDR2 SMNVEV (reference sequence). The CDR3 nucleotides read TGTGCCAGCTTCGGGAGGGAAAACACCGGGGAGCTGTTTTTT. Protein sequence: CASFGRENTGELFF.

Concerning this clone: A junction boundary mismatches the germline segment, possibly from a read error. CDR3 sequence: CASSYPGAGLF. Written as DNA, the CDR3 is TGTGCCAGCAGTTACCCGGGCGCGGGGTTGTTC. The chain joins TRBV6-5 to TRBJ2-7; possibly TRBD2 for D (6 bases). Germline loops: CDR1 MNHEY, CDR2 SVGAGI. CDR3 length equals 11 residues.

Concerning this clone itself: Germline is not matched at one junction end, which may reflect a read error. The chain couples TRBV30 to TRBJ2-4; 9 bases match TRBD2. The germline gives CDR1 GTSNPN, CDR2 SVGIG (reference sequence). CDR3 size: 13 residues. CDR3 sequence (DNA): TGTGTCTGGAAAATCGCGGGGGGGAACATTCAGTACTTC. Its translation: CVWKIAGGNIQYF. The full variable domain, in which reference TRBV30 and TRBJ2-4 provide the parts outside the CDR3, is SQTIHQWPATLVQPVGSPLSLECTVEGTSNPNLYWYRQAAGRGLQLLFYSVGIGQISSEVPQNLSASRPQDRQFILSSKKLLLSDSGFYLCVWKIAGGNIQYFGAGTRLSVL.

The CDR3 region is CASVGGREQYF. CDR3 DNA: TGTGCCAGCGTGGGGGGAAGGGAGCAGTACTTC. The V and J genes are TRBV2 and TRBJ2-7, with TRBD2 as a possible D gene (6 bases). Germline V gene data show CDR1 as SNHLY and CDR2 as FYNNEI. The CDR3 is 11 residues long. V was trimmed by 8 bases and J by 7 bases, leaving 12 bases between them.

The chain couples TRBV6-5 to TRBJ1-1; D remains unclear. Trimming took off 3 bases at V and 4 bases at J, with 9 bases between the two ends. This CDR3 has 13 amino acids. Germline CDR1 reads MNHEY; CDR2 reads SVGAGI. CDR3 sequence (DNA): TGTGCCAGCAGTTATAGGCGGGTCACTGAAGCTTTCTTT. Protein: CASSYRRVTEAFF.

The rearrangement uses TRBV5-6 and TRBJ2-7, with TRBD2 matching 11 bases. V lost 4 bases to trimming and J lost 2 bases; unmatched junction nucleotides: 11. The germline V gene has CDR1 SGHDT and CDR2 YYEEEE. This CDR3 is built from 17 residues. This CDR3 reads CASSLGTSGQRTYEQYF. The CDR3 coding sequence is TGTGCCAGCAGCCTAGGGACTAGCGGTCAACGTACCTACGAGCAGTACTTC. Full variable domain (outside the CDR3, taken from reference TRBV5-6 and TRBJ2-7): DAGVTQSPTHLIKTRGQQVTLRCSPKSGHDTVSWYQQALGQGPQFIFQYYEEEERQRGNFPDRFSGHQFPNYSSELNVNALLLGDSALYLCASSLGTSGQRTYEQYFGPGTRLTVT.

The chain joins TRBV15 to TRBJ1-5; possibly TRBD1 for D (5 bases). The V and J ends lost 5 bases and 5 bases respectively, with 10 bases between them. Germline values: CDR1 LNHNV, CDR2 YYDKDF (reference sequence). The CDR3 is 13 residues long. CDR3 amino acids: CATSRQIDQPQHF. The CDR3, as DNA: TGTGCCACCAGCCGACAGATCGATCAGCCCCAGCATTTT.

Only one count was recorded for this clone. This chain joins TRBV27 and TRBJ2-7; D gene uncertain. CDR3 size: 14 residues. With 0 bases removed from V and 2 bases from J, the gap between germline ends came to 8 bases. From germline, CDR1 is MNHEY and CDR2 SMNVEV (reference sequence). The CDR3: CASSLSTLAYEQYF. The CDR3 nucleotides read TGTGCCAGCAGTTTATCGACACTTGCCTACGAGCAGTACTTC.

The chain links TRBV18 to TRBJ2-2; D perhaps matches TRBD2 (5 bases). This CDR3 region has 14 residues. CDR1 is KGHSH and CDR2 is LQKENI in the germline V gene. The ends were cut back, 3 bases at V and 6 bases at J, with 11 bases in the middle. CDR3 amino acids: CASSPGGGSGELFF. The CDR3 coding sequence is TGTGCCAGCTCACCTGGCGGAGGATCCGGGGAGCTGTTTTTT.

J is TRBJ2-7 and V is TRBV12-1; TRBD1, the D gene given by the table, was not confirmed from the DNA. TRBV12-1 is a known pseudogene. This CDR3 contains 14 residues. This chain's CDR3 is CASSSTGTSYEQYF. The CDR3 coding sequence is TGTGCCAGCAGCTCGACAGGGACCTCCTACGAGCAGTACTTC.

This clone was detected a few times. The V and J genes are TRBV10-2 and TRBJ2-2; D perhaps matches TRBD1 (6 bases). The V gene's germline CDR1 is WSHSY and CDR2 SAAADI. V shed 9 bases and J shed 3 bases, with 8 bases lying between them. This CDR3 has 12 amino acids. The CDR3 region is CASTGYTGELFF. The CDR3 nucleotides read TGCGCCAGTACAGGGTACACCGGGGAGCTGTTTTTT.